A selection of T cell receptor beta chains follows, all from one sample in a study of cytomegalovirus exposure and HLA in healthy donors. Here immunoSEQ multiplex PCR was the method, and the copy in TCRdb shows in-frame clones only, minus some. The sample carries approximately 230,000 clones, 87% recorded once. Sequences were obtained from PBMCs. The receptors were gathered from a man between 18 and 35 years old in good health and CMV-seropositive. Each CDR3 is given with its conserved first and last residue. A D gene is named only where the DNA matches it firmly. Clone size, where shown, is once, few, many, or a class for clones that have expanded.

clone size	J gene	V gene	D gene	CDR3 protein	CDR3 DNA
.	TRBJ2-7	TRBV9	TRBD1	CASSGGQKQYF	TGTGCCAGCAGCGGGGGACAGAAGCAGTACTTC
.	TRBJ2-5	TRBV6-5	.	CASSRDRQETQYF	TGTGCCAGCAGCCGTGACAGGCAAGAGACCCAGTACTTC
.	TRBJ1-5	TRBV10-2	.	CASSESGYRGNQPQHF	TGCGCCAGCAGTGAGTCTGGGTACAGGGGCAATCAGCCCCAGCATTTT
.	TRBJ2-7	TRBV5-1	.	CASSLVGVHEQYF	TGCGCCAGCAGCTTGGTGGGTGTACACGAGCAGTACTTC
few	TRBJ1-2	TRBV5-8	.	CASSREASSYGYTF	TGTGCCAGCAGCAGGGAGGCCAGCAGCTATGGCTACACCTTC
.	TRBJ2-1	TRBV6-5	.	CASSNKRTDYNEQFF	TGTGCCAGCAGTAACAAAAGGACCGATTACAATGAGCAGTTCTTC
.	TRBJ2-7	TRBV27	.	CASRGSGSYEQYF	TGTGCCAGCAGGGGTTCAGGCTCCTACGAGCAGTACTTC
.	TRBJ2-7	TRBV6-6	.	CASSFAANYEQYF	TGTGCCAGCAGTTTTGCAGCAAACTACGAGCAGTACTTC
.	TRBJ2-3	TRBV19	TRBD1	CASSWTGRDTDTQYF	TGTGCCAGTAGTTGGACAGGCCGCGACACAGATACGCAGTATTTT
.	TRBJ1-4	TRBV7-6	TRBD1	CASSSGQGFVEKLFF	TGTGCCAGCAGCTCCGGACAGGGGTTTGTTGAAAAACTGTTTTTT
few	TRBJ1-2	TRBV7-2	.	CASSDRGVQYGYTF	TGTGCCAGCAGCGATCGGGGGGTACAGTATGGCTACACCTTC
.	TRBJ2-7	TRBV30	TRBD1	CAWSVLRGTIPYEQYF	TGTGCCTGGAGTGTACTCAGGGGGACAATTCCCTACGAGCAGTACTTC
.	TRBJ1-2	TRBV25-1	.	CASRTTGSGYTF	TGTGCCAGCAGAACTACAGGGTCTGGCTACACCTTC
few	TRBJ2-7	TRBV27	TRBD2	CASSLSPGLAGENEQYF	TGTGCCAGCAGTTTATCACCGGGACTAGCGGGAGAGAACGAGCAGTACTTC
once	TRBJ2-6	TRBV5-4	TRBD1	CASSSTGAGANVLTF	TGTGCCAGCAGCTCAACAGGGGCTGGGGCCAACGTCCTGACTTTC
.	TRBJ2-5	TRBV18	TRBD2	CASSPREGETQYF	TGTGCCAGCTCACCCCGGGAGGGGGAGACCCAGTACTTC
.	TRBJ2-1	TRBV5-1	.	CASSLWGETHNEQFF	TGCGCCAGCAGCTTGTGGGGGGAGACCCACAATGAGCAGTTCTTC
.	TRBJ1-1	TRBV5-1	.	CASSLLDRLTEAFF	TGCGCCAGCAGCTTGTTAGATAGGCTCACTGAAGCTTTCTTT
.	TRBJ2-1	TRBV7-6	.	CASSFRQEPYNEQFF	TGTGCCAGCAGCTTCCGACAGGAACCATACAATGAGCAGTTCTTC
.	TRBJ1-1	TRBV30	.	CAWSVLYSQNTEAFF	TGTGCCTGGAGTGTACTCTACTCCCAGAACACTGAAGCTTTCTTT
.	TRBJ2-1	TRBV7-9	TRBD1	CASSPGQVHNEQFF	TGTGCCAGCAGCCCTGGACAGGTCCACAATGAGCAGTTCTTC
.	TRBJ2-1	TRBV25-1	.	CASTLSGISYNEQFF	TGTGCCAGCACTCTTTCGGGAATCTCCTACAATGAGCAGTTCTTC
.	TRBJ1-4	TRBV27	.	CASSDPGREKLFF	TGTGCCAGCAGTGACCCGGGTCGGGAAAAACTGTTTTTT